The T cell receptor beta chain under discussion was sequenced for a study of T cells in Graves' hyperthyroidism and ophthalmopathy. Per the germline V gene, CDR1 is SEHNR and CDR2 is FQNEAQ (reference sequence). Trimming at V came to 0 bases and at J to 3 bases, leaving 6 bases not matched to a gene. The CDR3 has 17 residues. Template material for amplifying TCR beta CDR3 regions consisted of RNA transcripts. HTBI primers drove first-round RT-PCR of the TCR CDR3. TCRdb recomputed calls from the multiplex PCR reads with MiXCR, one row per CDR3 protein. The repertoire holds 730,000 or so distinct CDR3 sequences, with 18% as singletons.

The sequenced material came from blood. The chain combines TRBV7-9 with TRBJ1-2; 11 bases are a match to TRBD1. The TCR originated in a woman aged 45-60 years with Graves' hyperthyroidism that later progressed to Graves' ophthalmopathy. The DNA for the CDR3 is TGTGCCAGCAGCTTAGCAGGGACAGGGGGTCTTGACTATGGCTACACCTTC. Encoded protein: CASSLAGTGGLDYGYTF.